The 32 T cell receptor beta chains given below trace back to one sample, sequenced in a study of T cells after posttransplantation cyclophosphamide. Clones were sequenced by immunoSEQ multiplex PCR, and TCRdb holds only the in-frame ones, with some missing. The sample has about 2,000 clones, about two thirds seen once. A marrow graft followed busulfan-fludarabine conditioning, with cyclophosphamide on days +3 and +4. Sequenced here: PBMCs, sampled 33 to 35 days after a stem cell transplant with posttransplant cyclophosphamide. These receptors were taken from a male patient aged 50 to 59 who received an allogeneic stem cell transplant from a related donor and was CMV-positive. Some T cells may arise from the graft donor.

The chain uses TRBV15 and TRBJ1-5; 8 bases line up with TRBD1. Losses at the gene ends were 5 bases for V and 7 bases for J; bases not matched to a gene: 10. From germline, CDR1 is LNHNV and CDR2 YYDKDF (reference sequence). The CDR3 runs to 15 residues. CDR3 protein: CATSGTRTGRQPQHF. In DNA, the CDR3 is TGTGCCACCAGCGGAACCAGGACAGGGAGGCAGCCCCAGCATTTT. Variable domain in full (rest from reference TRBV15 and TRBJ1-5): DAMVIQNPRYQVTQFGKPVTLSCSQTLNHNVMYWYQQKSSQAPKLLFHYYDKDFNNEADTPDNFQSRRPNTSFCFLDIRSPGLGDTAMYLCATSGTRTGRQPQHFGDGTRLSIL.

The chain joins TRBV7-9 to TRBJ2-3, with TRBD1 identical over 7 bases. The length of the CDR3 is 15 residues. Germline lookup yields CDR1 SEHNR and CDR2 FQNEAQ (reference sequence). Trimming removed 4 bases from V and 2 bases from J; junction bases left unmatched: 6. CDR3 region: CASSWSTGNTDTQYF. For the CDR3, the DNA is TGTGCCAGCAGCTGGTCGACAGGGAACACAGATACGCAGTATTTT.

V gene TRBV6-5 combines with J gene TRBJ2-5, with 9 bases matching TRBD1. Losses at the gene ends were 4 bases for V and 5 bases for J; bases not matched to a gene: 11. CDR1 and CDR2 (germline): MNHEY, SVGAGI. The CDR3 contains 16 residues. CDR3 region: CASSLTGGGSWETQYF. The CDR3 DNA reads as TGTGCCAGCAGTTTGACAGGGGGTGGGTCTTGGGAGACCCAGTACTTC.

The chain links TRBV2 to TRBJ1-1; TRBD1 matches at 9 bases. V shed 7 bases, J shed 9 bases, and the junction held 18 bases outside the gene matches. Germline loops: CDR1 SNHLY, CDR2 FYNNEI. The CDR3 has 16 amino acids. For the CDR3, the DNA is TGTGCCAGCAACCCTTCTTGGGGGACAGGGCCTGTACAAGCTTTCTTT. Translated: CASNPSWGTGPVQAFF.

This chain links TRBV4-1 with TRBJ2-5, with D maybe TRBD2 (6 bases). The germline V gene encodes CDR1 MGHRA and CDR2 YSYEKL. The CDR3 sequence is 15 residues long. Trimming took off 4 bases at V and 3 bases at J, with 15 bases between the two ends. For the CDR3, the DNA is TGCGCCAGCAGCCGAACCGGGACTCCTAAAGAGACCCAGTACTTC. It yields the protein CASSRTGTPKETQYF.

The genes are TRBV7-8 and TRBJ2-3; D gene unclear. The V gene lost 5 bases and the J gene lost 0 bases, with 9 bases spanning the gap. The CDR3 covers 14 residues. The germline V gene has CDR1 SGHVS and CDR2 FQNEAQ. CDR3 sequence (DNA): TGTGCCAGCAGCGTCGGAGCTAGCACAGATACGCAGTATTTT. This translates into CASSVGASTDTQYF.

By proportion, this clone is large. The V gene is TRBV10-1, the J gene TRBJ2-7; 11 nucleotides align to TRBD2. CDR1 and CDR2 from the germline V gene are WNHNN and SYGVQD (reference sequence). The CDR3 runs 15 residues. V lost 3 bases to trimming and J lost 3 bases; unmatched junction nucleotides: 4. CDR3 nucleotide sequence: TGCGCCAGCAGTGATAGCGGGAGGGCCGTCTACGAGCAGTACTTC. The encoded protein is CASSDSGRAVYEQYF.

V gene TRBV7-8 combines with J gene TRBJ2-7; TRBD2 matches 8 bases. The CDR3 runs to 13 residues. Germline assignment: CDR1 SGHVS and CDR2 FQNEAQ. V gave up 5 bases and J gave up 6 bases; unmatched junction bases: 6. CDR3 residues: CASSGHGGGEQYF. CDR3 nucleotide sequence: TGTGCCAGCAGCGGCCACGGGGGGGGCGAGCAGTACTTC.

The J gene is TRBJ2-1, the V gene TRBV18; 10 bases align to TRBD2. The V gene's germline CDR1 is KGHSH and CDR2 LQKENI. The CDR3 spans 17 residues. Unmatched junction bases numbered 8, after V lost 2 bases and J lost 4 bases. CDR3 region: CASSPEVSGGPYNEQFF. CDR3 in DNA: TGTGCCAGCTCACCAGAGGTTAGCGGGGGGCCATACAATGAGCAGTTCTTC.

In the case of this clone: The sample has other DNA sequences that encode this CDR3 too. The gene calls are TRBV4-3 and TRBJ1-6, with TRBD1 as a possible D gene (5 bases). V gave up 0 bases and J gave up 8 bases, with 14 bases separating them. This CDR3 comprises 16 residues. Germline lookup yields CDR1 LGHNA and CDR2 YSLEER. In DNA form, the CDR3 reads TGCGCCAGCAGCCAAGATAGCCGGGGGTCGCATTCACCCCTCCACTTT. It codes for CASSQDSRGSHSPLHF.

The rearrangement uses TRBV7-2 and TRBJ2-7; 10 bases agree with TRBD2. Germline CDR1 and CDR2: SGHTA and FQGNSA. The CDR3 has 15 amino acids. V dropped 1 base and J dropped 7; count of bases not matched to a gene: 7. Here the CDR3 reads CASSLGLAGALEQYF. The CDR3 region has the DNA TGTGCCAGCAGCTTAGGCCTAGCGGGAGCCTTGGAGCAGTACTTC.

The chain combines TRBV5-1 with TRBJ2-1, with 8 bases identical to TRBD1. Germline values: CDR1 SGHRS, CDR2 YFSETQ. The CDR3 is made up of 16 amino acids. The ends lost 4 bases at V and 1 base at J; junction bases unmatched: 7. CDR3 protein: CASSPGQGNSYNEQFF. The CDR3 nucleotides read TGCGCCAGCAGCCCCGGACAGGGCAATTCCTACAATGAGCAGTTCTTC.

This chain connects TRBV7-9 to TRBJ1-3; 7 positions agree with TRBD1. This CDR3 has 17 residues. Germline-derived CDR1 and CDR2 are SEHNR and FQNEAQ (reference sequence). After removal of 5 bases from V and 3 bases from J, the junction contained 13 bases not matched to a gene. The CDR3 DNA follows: TGTGCCAGCAGCCCCCGGGACAGAGGGCTTGATGGAAACACCATATATTTT. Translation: CASSPRDRGLDGNTIYF.

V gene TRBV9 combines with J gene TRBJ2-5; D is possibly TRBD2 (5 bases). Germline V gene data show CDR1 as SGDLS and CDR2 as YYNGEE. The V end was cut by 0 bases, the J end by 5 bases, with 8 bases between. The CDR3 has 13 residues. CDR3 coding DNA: TGTGCCAGCAGCGTAGGAGGGTTGGAGACCCAGTACTTC. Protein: CASSVGGLETQYF. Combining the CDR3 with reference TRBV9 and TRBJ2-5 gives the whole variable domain DSGVTQTPKHLITATGQRVTLRCSPRSGDLSVYWYQQSLDQGLQFLIQYYNGEERAKGNILERFSAQQFPDLHSELNLSSLELGDSALYFCASSVGGLETQYFGPGTRLLVL.

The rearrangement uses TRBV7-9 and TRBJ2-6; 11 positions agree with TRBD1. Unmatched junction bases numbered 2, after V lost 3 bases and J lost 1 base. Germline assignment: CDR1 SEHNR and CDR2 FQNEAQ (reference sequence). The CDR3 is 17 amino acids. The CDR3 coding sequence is TGTGCCAGCAGCTTTGGACAGGGGGCATCTGGGGCCAACGTCCTGACTTTC. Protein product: CASSFGQGASGANVLTF.

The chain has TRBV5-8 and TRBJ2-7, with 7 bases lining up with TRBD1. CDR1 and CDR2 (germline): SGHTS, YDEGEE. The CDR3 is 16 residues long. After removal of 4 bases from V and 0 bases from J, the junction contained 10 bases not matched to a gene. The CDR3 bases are TGTGCCAGCAGCATTCCCCTAACAGGGGTCTCCTACGAGCAGTACTTC. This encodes CASSIPLTGVSYEQYF.

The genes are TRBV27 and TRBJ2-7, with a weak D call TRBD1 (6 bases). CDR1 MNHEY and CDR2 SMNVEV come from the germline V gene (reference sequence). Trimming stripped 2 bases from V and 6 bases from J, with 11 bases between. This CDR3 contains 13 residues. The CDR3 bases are TGTGCCAGCAGTTTAACGTCAGGGGTCGAGCAGTACTTC. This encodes CASSLTSGVEQYF.

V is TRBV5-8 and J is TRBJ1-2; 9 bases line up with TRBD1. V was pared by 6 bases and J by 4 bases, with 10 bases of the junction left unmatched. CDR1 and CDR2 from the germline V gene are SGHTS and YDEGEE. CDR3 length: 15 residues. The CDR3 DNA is TGTGCCAGCACTAAAGGGGGGACAGGGAGCTATGGCTACACCTTC. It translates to CASTKGGTGSYGYTF.

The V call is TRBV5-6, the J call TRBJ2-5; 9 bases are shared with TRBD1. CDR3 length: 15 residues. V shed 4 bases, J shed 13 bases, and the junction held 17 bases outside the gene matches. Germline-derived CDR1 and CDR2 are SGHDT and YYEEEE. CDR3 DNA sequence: TGTGCCAGCAGCCACAGGGGGCTCGGGTCCTACGAGCGGTACTTC. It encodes CASSHRGLGSYERYF.

The DNA for the CDR3 is TGCGCCAGCAGCATAGGACAGGGGACCGGGGAGCTGTTTTTT. This translates into CASSIGQGTGELFF. The chain recombines TRBV5-1 with TRBJ2-2, with 9 bases that match TRBD1. With V trimmed by 4 bases and J by 5 bases, 3 bases remained unmatched. This CDR3 comprises 14 residues. The germline CDR1 and CDR2 sequences are SGHRS and YFSETQ.

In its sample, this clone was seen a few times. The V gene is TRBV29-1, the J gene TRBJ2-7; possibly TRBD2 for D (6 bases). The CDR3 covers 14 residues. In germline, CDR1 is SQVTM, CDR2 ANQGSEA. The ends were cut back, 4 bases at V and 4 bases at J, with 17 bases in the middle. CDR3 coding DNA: TGCAGCGTTGTTGGGGGAGAAGGAGGGTACGAGCAGTACTTC. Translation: CSVVGGEGGYEQYF.

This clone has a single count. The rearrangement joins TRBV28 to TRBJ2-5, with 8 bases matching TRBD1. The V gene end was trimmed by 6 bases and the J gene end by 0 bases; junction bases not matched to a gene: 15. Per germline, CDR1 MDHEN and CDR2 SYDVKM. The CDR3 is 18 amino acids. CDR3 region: CASSFHRGQDGYQETQYF. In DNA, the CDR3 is TGTGCCAGCAGCTTCCACCGGGGACAGGACGGTTACCAAGAGACCCAGTACTTC.

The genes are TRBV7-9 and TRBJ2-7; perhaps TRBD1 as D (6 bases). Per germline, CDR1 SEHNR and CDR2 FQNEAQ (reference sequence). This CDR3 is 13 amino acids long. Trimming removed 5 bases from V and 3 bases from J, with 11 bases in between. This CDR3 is CASSHGQSYEQYF. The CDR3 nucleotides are TGTGCCAGCAGCCACGGACAGAGCTACGAGCAGTACTTC.

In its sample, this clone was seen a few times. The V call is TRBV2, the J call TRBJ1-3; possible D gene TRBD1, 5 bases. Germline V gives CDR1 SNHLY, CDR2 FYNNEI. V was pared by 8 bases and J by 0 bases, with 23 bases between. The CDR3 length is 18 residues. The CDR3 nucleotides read TGTGCCAGCGTGGAAGATTTAGGACACTTGAGCTCTGGAAACACCATATATTTT. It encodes CASVEDLGHLSSGNTIYF.

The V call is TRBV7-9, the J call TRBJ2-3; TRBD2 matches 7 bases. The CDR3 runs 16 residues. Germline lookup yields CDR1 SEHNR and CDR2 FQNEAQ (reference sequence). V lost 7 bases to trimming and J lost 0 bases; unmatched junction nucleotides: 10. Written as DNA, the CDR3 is TGTGCCAGCACCATTGGGACTACCCCTAGCACAGATACGCAGTATTTT. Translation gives CASTIGTTPSTDTQYF.

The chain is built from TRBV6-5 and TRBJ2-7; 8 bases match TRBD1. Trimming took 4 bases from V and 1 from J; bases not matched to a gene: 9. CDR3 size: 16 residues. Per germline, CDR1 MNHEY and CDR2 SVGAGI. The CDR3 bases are TGTGCCAGCAGTTCCTCGCCGGGACAGGCTTCCTACGAGCAGTACTTC. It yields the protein CASSSSPGQASYEQYF.

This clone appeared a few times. Here the CDR3 reads CASSSHDSSSYNEQFF. DNA of the CDR3: TGTGCCAGCAGCTCTCATGACTCCAGCTCCTACAATGAGCAGTTCTTC. The chain employs TRBV11-2 and TRBJ2-1; D unclear. Germline assignment: CDR1 SGHAT and CDR2 FQNNGV. V was trimmed by 4 bases and J by 0 bases, leaving 13 bases between them. The CDR3 length is 16 residues.

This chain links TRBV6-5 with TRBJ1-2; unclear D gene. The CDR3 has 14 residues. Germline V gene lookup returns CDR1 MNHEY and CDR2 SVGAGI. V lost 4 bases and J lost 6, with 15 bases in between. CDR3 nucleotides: TGTGCCAGCAGTTGGGCGGTTGAGGGTCATGGCTACACCTTC. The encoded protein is CASSWAVEGHGYTF.

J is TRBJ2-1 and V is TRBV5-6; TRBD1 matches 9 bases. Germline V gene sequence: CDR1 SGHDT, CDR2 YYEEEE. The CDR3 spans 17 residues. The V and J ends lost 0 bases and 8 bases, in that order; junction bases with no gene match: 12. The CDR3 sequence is CASSLGTGGASTDEQFF. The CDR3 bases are TGTGCCAGCAGCTTGGGAACAGGGGGCGCTAGTACCGATGAGCAGTTCTTC.

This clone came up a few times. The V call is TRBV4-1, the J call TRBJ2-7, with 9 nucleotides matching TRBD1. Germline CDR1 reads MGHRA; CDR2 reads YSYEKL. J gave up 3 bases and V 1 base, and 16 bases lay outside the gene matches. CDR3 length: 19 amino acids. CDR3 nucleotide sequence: TGCGCCAGCAGCCAAGGTGTCGGGACAGGGAAACCGAATCTCTACGAGCAGTACTTC. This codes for CASSQGVGTGKPNLYEQYF.

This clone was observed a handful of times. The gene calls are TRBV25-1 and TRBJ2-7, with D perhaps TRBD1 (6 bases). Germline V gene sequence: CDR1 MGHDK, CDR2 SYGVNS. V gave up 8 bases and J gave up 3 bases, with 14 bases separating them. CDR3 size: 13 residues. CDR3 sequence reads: CASGQSGGYEQYF. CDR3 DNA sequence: TGTGCCAGCGGACAGAGTGGTGGCTACGAGCAGTACTTC.

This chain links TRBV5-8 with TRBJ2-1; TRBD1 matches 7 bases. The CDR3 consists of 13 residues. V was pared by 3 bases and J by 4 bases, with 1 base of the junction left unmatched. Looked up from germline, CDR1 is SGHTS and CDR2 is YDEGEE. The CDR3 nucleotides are TGTGCCAGCAGCTCGGACAGGTACAATGAGCAGTTCTTC. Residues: CASSSDRYNEQFF. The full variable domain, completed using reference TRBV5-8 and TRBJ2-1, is EAGVTQSPTHLIKTRGQQATLRCSPISGHTSVYWYQQALGLGLQFLLWYDEGEERNRGNFPPRFSGRQFPNYSSELNVNALELEDSALYLCASSSDRYNEQFFGPGTRLTVL.